These 12 T cell receptor beta chains were all obtained from the same sample, sequenced in a study of blood T cells in healthy people across ages. Using a J-beta primer mix together with a sample-barcoded 5' primer, a second PCR was run for about 7 to 12 cycles. Using its own MiXCR run on the 5' RACE reads, TCRdb lists one record per CDR3 protein. This repertoire shows approximately 1.5 million distinct CDR3 sequences, about 35% found once; its top ten account for around 11%. Material: blood. The receptors shown here come from a woman aged 25 to 39 in good health.

V gene TRBV5-1 combines with J gene TRBJ1-1; D is ambiguous. Trimming left V 5 bases short and J 0 bases short, with 14 bases between. The V gene's germline CDR1 is SGHRS and CDR2 YFSETQ. This CDR3 is 15 amino acids long. CDR3 DNA: TGCGCCAGCAGTAGACCGGGAGACCTGAACACTGAAGCTTTCTTT. Translating gives CASSRPGDLNTEAFF.

This clonotype appeared a few times. The chain links TRBV20-1 to TRBJ2-5; 8 bases line up with TRBD2. Germline values: CDR1 DFQATT, CDR2 SNEGSKA (reference sequence). Germline trimming cut 3 bases from V and 1 base from J; bases unmatched to any gene: 4. The CDR3 length is 14 residues. The CDR3 nucleotides are TGCAGTGCTAGGACTAGCGCAGGCCAAGAGACCCAGTACTTC. It specifies CSARTSAGQETQYF.

V gene TRBV7-9 combines with J gene TRBJ1-1; 7 bases line up with TRBD1. Germline CDR1 is SEHNR and CDR2 is FQNEAQ (reference sequence). The CDR3 extends over 16 amino acids. Trimming at V came to 4 bases and at J to 0 bases, leaving 8 bases not matched to a gene. Written as DNA, the CDR3 is TGTGCCAGCAGCTCGGACAGGATGAAATTGAACACTGAAGCTTTCTTT. It yields the protein CASSSDRMKLNTEAFF.

The V call is TRBV3-1, the J call TRBJ2-1, with TRBD2 identical over 10 bases. Trimming removed 2 bases from V and 5 bases from J; junction bases left unmatched: 6. Germline V gene sequence: CDR1 LGHDT, CDR2 YNNKEL (reference sequence). The CDR3 spans 16 residues. The CDR3 protein is CASSQLAGAPHNEQFF. Written as DNA, the CDR3 is TGTGCCAGCAGCCAACTAGCGGGGGCCCCCCACAATGAGCAGTTCTTC.

This sequence joins TRBV3-1 and TRBJ1-5; maybe TRBD1 (6 bases). CDR1 and CDR2 (germline): LGHDT, YNNKEL (reference sequence). The V gene lost 0 bases and the J gene lost 1 base, with 22 bases spanning the gap. The CDR3 covers 20 residues. CDR3 nucleotide sequence: TGTGCCAGCAGCCAAGATCCGGCAGGGGAGTTTGGTTGGAGCAATCAGCCCCAGCATTTT. As protein: CASSQDPAGEFGWSNQPQHF.

About this clonotype: This may be a read error, as it is one base from a much larger clone. This chain connects TRBV4-1 to TRBJ2-7; no clear D. This CDR3 contains 14 residues. Germline-derived CDR1 and CDR2 are MGHRA and YSYEKL. The CDR3 here is CASSQVKVVYKQYF. CDR3 sequence (DNA): TGCGCCAGCAGCCAAGTCAAGGTCGTCTACAAGCAGTACTTC.

The CDR3 region has the DNA TGTGCCAGCAGTTTAGGGACAGGGGGCTTCGACCAGTACTTC. Its translation: CASSLGTGGFDQYF. The chain carries TRBV28 and TRBJ2-4; 12 nucleotides agree with TRBD1. This CDR3 has 14 residues. The germline gives CDR1 MDHEN, CDR2 SYDVKM. J lost 13 bases, V lost 2 bases, and 6 bases had no gene match. Combining the CDR3 with reference TRBV28 and TRBJ2-4 gives the whole variable domain DVKVTQSSRYLVKRTGEKVFLECVQDMDHENMFWYRQDPGLGLRLIYFSYDVKMKEKGDIPEGYSVSREKKERFSLILESASTNQTSMYLCASSLGTGGFDQYFGAGTRLSVL.

The CDR3 DNA sequence: TGTGCCAGCAGTTTAACCTCTACGGGAGTCGAGCAGTACTTC. Protein sequence: CASSLTSTGVEQYF. V and J are TRBV28 and TRBJ2-5; TRBD2 might be the D (6 bases). The J call may be mistaken, given a closer DNA end match to TRBJ2-7. CDR3 size: 14 residues. Germline CDR1 is MDHEN and CDR2 is SYDVKM.

This clonotype was seen a few times. The rearrangement joins TRBV11-2 to TRBJ2-1; D unresolved. CDR3 length equals 15 residues. Per germline, CDR1 SGHAT and CDR2 FQNNGV. V was clipped by 5 bases and J by 0 bases, with 11 bases between them. CDR3 region: CASSGKSSSYNEQFF. CDR3 nucleotide sequence: TGTGCCAGCAGCGGGAAATCTAGCTCCTACAATGAGCAGTTCTTC. Complete variable domain (other parts from reference TRBV11-2 and TRBJ2-1): EAGVAQSPRYKIIEKRQSVAFWCNPISGHATLYWYQQILGQGPKLLIQFQNNGVVDDSQLPKDRFSAERLKGVDSTLKIQPAKLEDSAVYLCASSGKSSSYNEQFFGPGTRLTVL.

This sequence joins TRBV7-3 and TRBJ2-1, with TRBD2 identical over 10 bases. The CDR3 consists of 16 residues. Per the germline V gene, CDR1 is SGHTA and CDR2 is FQGTGA. V was clipped by 2 bases and J by 10 bases; unmatched bases: 11. The CDR3 is CASSLVAGGPRSEQFF. In DNA form, the CDR3 reads TGTGCCAGCAGCTTAGTAGCGGGGGGCCCCAGGTCCGAGCAGTTCTTC.

In its sample, this clonotype was seen many times. The V and J genes are TRBV27 and TRBJ2-1; TRBD1 matches 7 bases. V lost 4 bases to trimming and J lost 4 bases; unmatched junction nucleotides: 4. CDR1 and CDR2 (germline): MNHEY, SMNVEV (reference sequence). The CDR3 is made up of 14 amino acids. The CDR3 coding sequence is TGTGCCAGCAGTTCCAGACAGGGATACAATGAGCAGTTCTTC. Amino acid sequence: CASSSRQGYNEQFF.

The chain joins TRBV9 to TRBJ1-1; D is unclear. The germline gives CDR1 SGDLS, CDR2 YYNGEE. Trimming removed 0 bases from V and 6 bases from J, with 9 bases in between. The CDR3 consists of 13 residues. This CDR3 reads CASSVVSGSEAFF. The CDR3 bases are TGTGCCAGCAGCGTAGTATCGGGCTCTGAAGCTTTCTTT.